This record covers a single T cell receptor (beta chain). The antigen is not known. The entry originates in a study of beta chain features in type 1 diabetes. Study-wide results and caveats: Shortening that was moderate but significant affected the TCRB CDR3s of Type 1 diabetes patients in all four CD4+ subsets.

Averaging roughly 110 mL, one heparinised blood draw was given by each donor. The isolated RNA, all of it, was reverse transcribed, so expressed TCRB transcripts were what got sequenced. The assay was immunoSEQ multiplex PCR, and TCRdb's table has in-frame clones only and misses some. The data show 300,000 to 350,000 clones, about 20% seen once. The germline V and J ends were trimmed by 8 bases and 2 bases, with 16 bases remaining between them. Germline V gives CDR1 MNHNS, CDR2 SASEGT. The CDR3 spans 14 residues. The source is a woman between 18 and 29 years old in good health. Input material: naive CD4+ T cells from blood. V is TRBV6-1 and J is TRBJ2-7; D is uncertain. The CDR3 is CASGLGWAAYEQYF. As DNA, the CDR3 is TGTGCCAGCGGTTTAGGCTGGGCAGCCTACGAGCAGTACTTC.